This section outlines one T cell receptor (beta chain) sequence together with its context. The entry originates in a study of blood T cell repertoires in COVID-19. The assay was immunoSEQ multiplex PCR, and TCRdb's table has in-frame clones only and misses some. Among about 210,000 clones listed, roughly four fifths were seen once. Trimming cost V 2 bases and J 2 bases, with 10 bases left between them. This CDR3 is built from 14 residues. Germline CDR1 and CDR2: SNHLY and FYNNEI. The chain links TRBV2 to TRBJ2-7; D possibly corresponds to TRBD1 (5 bases). Sequenced input: peripheral blood. The sequence derives from a woman aged 50 to 60 with active or convalescent COVID-19. In nucleotides, the CDR3 is TGTGCCAGCAGTGAAAGGGTAGGGGCCTACGAGCAGTACTTC. Translating it yields CASSERVGAYEQYF.